This T cell receptor (beta chain) was sequenced during a study of human T cells and chemical hapten exposure. MiXCR, run by TCRdb on the RACE reads, gives a single entry per CDR3 protein. The profile shows some 57,000 distinct CDR3 sequences, around 9.5% of them singletons. The CDR3 length is 11 residues. Germline loops: CDR1 SQVTM, CDR2 ANQGSEA. The ends lost 8 bases at V and 7 bases at J; junction bases unmatched: 7. Described time point: patch test 2, 6 weeks after DPC sensitization. The treatment is: therapeutic diphenylcyclopropenone sensitization with weekly scalp DPC. The sample was whole blood, taken in connection with sensitization to the hapten diphenylcyclopropenone (DPC). The clonotype originates from a woman aged 45-65 years with alopecia areata. Some clones in this sample may be carry-over from other donors' samples. The chain is built from TRBV29-1 and TRBJ1-1, with 7 bases matching TRBD1. The CDR3 nucleotides read TGCAGCTGCAACAGGGGAGGTGAAGCTTTCTTT. It codes for CSCNRGGEAFF.